The table lists the clone carrying this TCR beta chain with a few counts. Its antigen is unidentified. Of the isolated RNA, all was reverse transcribed, and so the sequenced material was expressed TCRB transcripts. TCRdb keeps only in-frame clones here, not all; method: immunoSEQ multiplex PCR. The sample consists of about 640,000 clones, about an eighth of them appearing once. Staining for CD45RO/CCR7/CD25/CD127/CD95/CD27 allowed sorting of CD4+ naive, central memory, regulatory and stem cell-like memory cells. In all sorted populations, purity surpassed 95%. These data are taken from a study of beta chain features in type 1 diabetes. Study findings and constraints: Cells that show high TCR expression could be over-represented by cDNA sequencing. Equally in patients and controls, PCR might preferentially amplify shorter templates. All four CD4+ subsets from Type 1 diabetes patients carried moderately but significantly shorter TCRB CDR3s.

Germline CDR1 SGHTA, CDR2 FQGTGA. CDR3 length: 14 residues. Germline trimming cut 5 bases from V and 3 bases from J; bases unmatched to any gene: 2. The chain recombines TRBV7-3 with TRBJ2-1, with TRBD1 matching over 9 bases. The clonotype originates from a man aged 30 to 39 with type 1 diabetes. Sequencing was carried out using naive CD4+ T cells from blood. CDR3 in DNA: TGTGCCAGCAGCCGGACAGGGGACTACAATGAGCAGTTCTTC. Translation gives CASSRTGDYNEQFF.